Below, 4 T cell receptor beta chains from the same sample are listed, as sequenced in a study of blood T cells in healthy people across ages. Primers used in a second PCR of about 6 to 11 cycles were a sample-barcoded 5' primer and a J-beta primer mix. One entry per CDR3 protein, called by TCRdb with MiXCR from the 5' RACE reads. The sample holds about 1.5 million distinct CDR3 sequences, around 40% seen once. The sequenced material came from blood. The source of these receptors is a woman aged 18-29 years in good health.

V usage is TRBV7-2 and J usage is TRBJ2-3; 10 nucleotides agree with TRBD2. V trimming: 7 bases; J trimming: 4 bases; junction bases outside the gene matches: 17. Germline V gives CDR1 SGHTA, CDR2 FQGNSA. The CDR3 covers 18 residues. In nucleotides, the CDR3 is TGTGCCAGCAACCGATGGGGGGCTAGCGGGAGTGGCTCAGATACGCAGTATTTT. This codes for CASNRWGASGSGSDTQYF.

The CDR3 sequence: CASSDHDYEQYF. CDR3 bases: TGTGCCAGCAGTGACCATGATTACGAGCAGTACTTC. This rearrangement joins TRBV12-3 or TRBV12-4 to TRBJ2-5, with D hard to call. The DNA matches TRBJ2-7 better at its end, which makes the J call doubtful. The CDR3 is 12 amino acids.

This chain connects TRBV6-1 to TRBJ1-5, with no clear D. The CDR3 is 16 amino acids. Between the trimmed V and J ends, which lost 4 bases and 3 bases, there was a span of 16 bases. CDR1 and CDR2 (germline): MNHNS, SASEGT. The CDR3 region has the DNA TGTGCCAGCAGTGGCGCCCGGGTACAACCCAATCAGCCCCAGCATTTT. Encoded protein: CASSGARVQPNQPQHF.

This chain connects TRBV20-1 to TRBJ1-2, with TRBD1 matching 7 bases. This CDR3 has 12 amino acids. Trimming took 5 bases from V and 3 from J; bases not matched to a gene: 3. CDR1 and CDR2 from the germline V gene are DFQATT and SNEGSKA (reference sequence). CDR3 coding DNA: TGCAGTGCTTACGACAGGGACTATGGCTACACCTTC. The encoded protein is CSAYDRDYGYTF.